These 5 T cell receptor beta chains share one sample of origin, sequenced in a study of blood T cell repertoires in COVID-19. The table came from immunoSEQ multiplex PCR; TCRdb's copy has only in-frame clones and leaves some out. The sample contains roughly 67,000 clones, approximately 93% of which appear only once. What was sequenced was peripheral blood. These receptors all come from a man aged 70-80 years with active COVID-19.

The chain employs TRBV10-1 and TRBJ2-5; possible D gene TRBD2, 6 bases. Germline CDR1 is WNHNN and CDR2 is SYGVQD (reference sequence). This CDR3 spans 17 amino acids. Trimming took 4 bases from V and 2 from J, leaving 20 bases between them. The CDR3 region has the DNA TGCGCCAGCAGTGTTTGGGGATTCTCTGGGGGGCAAGAGACCCAGTACTTC. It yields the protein CASSVWGFSGGQETQYF.

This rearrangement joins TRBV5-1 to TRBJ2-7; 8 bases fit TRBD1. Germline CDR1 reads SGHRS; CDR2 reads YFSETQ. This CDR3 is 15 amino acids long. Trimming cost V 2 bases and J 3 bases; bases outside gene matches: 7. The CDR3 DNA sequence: TGCGCCAGCAGCTTCGGACAGGGTGAATTCTACGAGCAGTACTTC. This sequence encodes CASSFGQGEFYEQYF.

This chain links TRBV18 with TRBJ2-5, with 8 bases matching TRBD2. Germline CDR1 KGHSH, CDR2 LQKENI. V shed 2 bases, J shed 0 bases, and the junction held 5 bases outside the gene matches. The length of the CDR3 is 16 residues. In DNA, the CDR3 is TGTGCCAGCTCACCAAACGGAGCGGGGGACCAAGAGACCCAGTACTTC. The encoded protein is CASSPNGAGDQETQYF.

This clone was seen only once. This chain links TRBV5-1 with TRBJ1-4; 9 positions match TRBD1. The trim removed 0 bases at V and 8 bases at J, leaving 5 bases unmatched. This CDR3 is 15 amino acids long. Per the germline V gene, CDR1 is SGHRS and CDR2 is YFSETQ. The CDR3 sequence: CASSLEGTGLEKLFF. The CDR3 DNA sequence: TGCGCCAGCAGCTTGGAGGGGACAGGGTTGGAAAAACTGTTTTTT.

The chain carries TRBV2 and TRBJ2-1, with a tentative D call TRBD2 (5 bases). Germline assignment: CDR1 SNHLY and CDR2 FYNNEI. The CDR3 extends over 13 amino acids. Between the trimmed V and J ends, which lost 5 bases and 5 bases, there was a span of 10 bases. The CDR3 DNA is TGTGCCAGCAGTAGCGGACTCGACAATGAGCAGTTCTTC. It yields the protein CASSSGLDNEQFF. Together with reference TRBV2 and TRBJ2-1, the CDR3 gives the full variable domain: EPEVTQTPSHQVTQMGQEVILRCVPISNHLYFYWYRQILGQKVEFLVSFYNNEISEKSEIFDDQFSVERPDGSNFTLKIRSTKLEDSAMYFCASSSGLDNEQFFGPGTRLTVL.